This T cell receptor (beta chain) was sequenced during a study of T cells in tuberculosis. This clone was counted a few times. Chain pairing is unknown; alpha and beta were sequenced separately. Profiling relied on immunoSEQ multiplex PCR, and the TCRdb table lists in-frame clones only, not all of them. The data show 55,000 to 60,000 clones, with 70% to 90% seen just once and 21% held by the top ten. Sorting used thawed, overnight-rested PBMC stained with anti-CD3, a viability dye and GMM-loaded CD1B tetramer. The CD1B tetramers carried C32 glucose monomycolate purified from Rhodococcus equi. V lost 2 bases and J 5 bases, leaving 13 bases between the germline ends. The germline V gene has CDR1 SGHVS and CDR2 FNYEAQ. The CDR3 consists of 15 residues.

Sequenced material: CD1b-GMM tetramer-negative cells sorted from PBMCs. This chain uses TRBV7-6 with TRBJ2-1; no clear D. The TCR originated in an adult woman with latent tuberculosis. The CDR3 spells CASSLMSTPNNEQFF. Here the CDR3 DNA reads TGTGCCAGCAGCTTAATGTCGACACCTAACAATGAGCAGTTCTTC.